These 30 T cell receptor beta chains were sequenced from one sample in a study of naive and memory T cell subsets. Study observations and caveats: Especially in CD8 cells, naive repertoires contained a few larger clonotypes, possibly CD45RA-re-expressing memory cells.

An equimolar mix of two oligonucleotides served as the beta constant-region primer for TRBC1 and TRBC2. The ligated cDNA underwent four PCR rounds using SP2 and nested alpha and beta constant-region primers. A single record per CDR3 protein comes from TCRdb applying MiXCR to the UMI-ligation and nested PCR reads. The data show roughly 99,000 distinct CDR3 sequences, about 11% seen once. The antigens these receptors bind are not known. Material for sequencing was naive CD4+ T cells from blood. The receptors shown here come from a human donor in good health.

This clonotype has at least ten counts. The V gene is TRBV27, the J gene TRBJ2-3; D unresolved. Trimming shortened V by 6 bases and J by 0 bases, and 19 bases separated the two germline ends. This CDR3 contains 17 residues. The germline gives CDR1 MNHEY, CDR2 SMNVEV (reference sequence). CDR3 loop: CASSEWAVRPSTDTQYF. The CDR3 nucleotides are TGTGCCAGCAGCGAATGGGCTGTACGGCCTAGCACAGATACGCAGTATTTT.

This clonotype was detected only a few times. The gene calls are TRBV5-1 and TRBJ2-5; D could derive from TRBD1 or TRBD2 (5 bases each). Germline CDR1 reads SGHRS; CDR2 reads YFSETQ. Between the trimmed V and J ends, which lost 2 bases and 1 base, there was a span of 9 bases. The CDR3 extends over 14 amino acids. The CDR3 bases are TGCGCCAGCAGCTTACGAGGGACCCAAGAGACCCAGTACTTC. Its protein product is CASSLRGTQETQYF.

The chain recombines TRBV10-3 with TRBJ1-1; the D is unclear. Per the germline V gene, CDR1 is ENHRY and CDR2 is SYGVKD. The CDR3 loop spans 13 amino acids. The V gene lost 6 bases and the J gene lost 0 bases, with 8 bases spanning the gap. CDR3 amino acids: CAIRGALNTEAFF. The CDR3, as DNA: TGTGCCATCAGGGGAGCACTGAACACTGAAGCTTTCTTT.

This clonotype was seen a few times. The chain combines TRBV5-1 with TRBJ1-3; TRBD1 is a possible D gene (6 bases). V was pared by 3 bases and J by 3 bases, with 10 bases between. Germline assignment: CDR1 SGHRS and CDR2 YFSETQ. There are 14 residues in the CDR3. In DNA form, the CDR3 reads TGCGCCAGCAGCTCACAGGGAGGTGGAAACACCATATATTTT. As protein: CASSSQGGGNTIYF.

This clonotype was recorded a few times. The chain couples TRBV12-3 or TRBV12-4 to TRBJ1-3, with D perhaps TRBD1 (5 bases). V lost 5 bases to trimming and J lost 1 base, with 9 bases between them. The length of the CDR3 is 14 residues. CDR3 DNA sequence: TGTGCCAGCAGTGACAGAGGGTCTGGAAACACCATATATTTT. Encoded protein: CASSDRGSGNTIYF.

This clonotype was recorded a few times. The rearrangement uses TRBV7-2 and TRBJ2-3; D is ambiguous. The CDR3 length is 9 residues. V gave up 8 bases and J gave up 7 bases, with 4 bases separating them. The germline CDR1 and CDR2 sequences are SGHTA and FQGNSA. The CDR3, as DNA: TGTGCCAGCGGCTATACGCAGTATTTT. Its protein product is CASGYTQYF.

This chain's CDR3 is CSGTTGAVGETQYF. The CDR3 DNA is TGCAGCGGTACCACAGGGGCGGTGGGAGAGACCCAGTACTTC. The chain recombines TRBV29-1 with TRBJ2-5, with 7 nucleotides matching TRBD1. The CDR3 spans 14 residues. Per the germline V gene, CDR1 is SQVTM and CDR2 is ANQGSEA. J lost 4 bases, V lost 7 bases, and 12 bases had no gene match.

This clonotype was detected only a few times. The chain couples TRBV7-3 to TRBJ2-1; 8 bases are shared with TRBD2. The CDR3 spans 16 residues. V dropped 5 bases and J dropped 1; count of bases not matched to a gene: 7. Germline V gene sequence: CDR1 SGHTA, CDR2 FQGTGA. The CDR3 region has the DNA TGTGCCAGCAGCCCGACCGGGACTAGATCCTACAATGAGCAGTTCTTC. Its translation: CASSPTGTRSYNEQFF.

This clonotype was recorded many times. The chain combines TRBV27 with TRBJ1-5; no reliable D call. Trimming removed 3 bases from V and 4 bases from J, with 10 bases in between. The CDR3 totals 14 residues. Germline-derived CDR1 and CDR2 are MNHEY and SMNVEV (reference sequence). The DNA for the CDR3 is TGTGCCAGCAGTTTGAGGAGGGAAAATCAGCCCCAGCATTTT. Protein: CASSLRRENQPQHF.

The rearrangement links TRBV14 to TRBJ2-1; TRBD1 matches at 11 bases. The length of the CDR3 is 15 residues. Germline assignment: CDR1 SGHDN and CDR2 FVKESK. V dropped 4 bases and J dropped 6; count of bases not matched to a gene: 5. The CDR3 protein is CASSPGQGGINEQFF. The CDR3 DNA reads as TGTGCCAGCAGCCCGGGACAGGGGGGGATCAATGAGCAGTTCTTC.

This clonotype was detected a few times. The chain recombines TRBV24-1 with TRBJ2-1; D uncertain. This CDR3 comprises 14 residues. Trimming took off 5 bases at V and 6 bases at J, with 13 bases between the two ends. Germline V gene lookup returns CDR1 KGHDR and CDR2 SFDVKD. CDR3 amino acids: CATSVPGPLNEQFF. The CDR3 nucleotides are TGTGCCACCAGTGTTCCAGGTCCCCTCAATGAGCAGTTCTTC.

This clonotype has a handful of counts. The chain combines TRBV9 with TRBJ1-2, with 8 bases fitting TRBD1. V lost 0 bases to trimming and J lost 8 bases; unmatched junction nucleotides: 6. Germline CDR1 is SGDLS and CDR2 is YYNGEE. The length of the CDR3 is 14 residues. The CDR3 region is CASSVDQGAKGYTF. The CDR3 nucleotides read TGTGCCAGCAGCGTAGATCAGGGGGCAAAAGGCTACACCTTC.

CDR3 amino acids: CAGVGNLLYNEQFF. CDR3 coding DNA: TGTGCCGGAGTAGGTAACCTCCTCTACAATGAGCAGTTCTTC. V usage is TRBV9 and J usage is TRBJ2-1; D unresolved. There are 14 residues in the CDR3. Per the germline V gene, CDR1 is SGDLS and CDR2 is YYNGEE. V was shortened by 10 bases and J by 3 bases, with 17 bases between the two germline ends.

The rearrangement uses TRBV19 and TRBJ2-1, with D possibly being TRBD2 (6 bases). Germline-derived CDR1 and CDR2 are LNHDA and SQIVND (reference sequence). Trimming took off 7 bases at V and 1 base at J, with 14 bases between the two ends. This CDR3 contains 15 residues. In DNA, the CDR3 is TGTGCCAGTACCCGCGGGGCTAGTTCCTACAATGAGCAGTTCTTC. Residues: CASTRGASSYNEQFF.

This clonotype appeared many times. The V gene is TRBV4-2, the J gene TRBJ2-5; D is perhaps TRBD2 (6 bases). Germline assignment: CDR1 LGHNA and CDR2 YNFKEQ. The CDR3 is made up of 20 amino acids. With 3 bases removed from V and 2 bases from J, the gap between germline ends came to 28 bases. This CDR3 is CASSQSGRGLPRRGQETQYF. The CDR3 nucleotides are TGTGCCAGCAGCCAGAGTGGGCGAGGACTACCGAGGCGGGGACAAGAGACCCAGTACTTC.

This chain joins TRBV12-3 or TRBV12-4 and TRBJ1-5, with D unresolved. V was pared by 0 bases and J by 9 bases, with 15 bases between. The CDR3 length is 15 residues. The CDR3 here is CASSLAVGGGPPQHF. The CDR3 bases are TGTGCCAGCAGTTTAGCAGTGGGAGGTGGCCCGCCCCAGCATTTT.

This clonotype was counted a few times. The chain joins TRBV11-3 to TRBJ1-1, with D maybe TRBD1 (6 bases). Per germline, CDR1 SGHNT and CDR2 YENEEA. The CDR3 contains 15 residues. V lost 0 bases, J lost 5 bases, and 13 bases lay in between. Written as DNA, the CDR3 is TGTGCCAGCAGCTTAGAGATCAAACAGGGAACTGAAGCTTTCTTT. It is translated as CASSLEIKQGTEAFF.

Only a few counts were recorded for this clonotype. The V call is TRBV9, the J call TRBJ2-3; D remains ambiguous. Trimming took 0 bases from V and 1 from J, leaving 12 bases between them. This CDR3 contains 16 residues. The germline V gene has CDR1 SGDLS and CDR2 YYNGEE. The CDR3 bases are TGTGCCAGCAGCGTAGGTTCTGAACGGCGCACAGATACGCAGTATTTT. This gives the protein CASSVGSERRTDTQYF.

At least ten counts were recorded for this clonotype. The chain carries TRBV7-2 and TRBJ2-5; 10 positions agree with TRBD2. Trimming cost V 3 bases and J 9 bases; bases outside gene matches: 16. Germline V gives CDR1 SGHTA, CDR2 FQGNSA. This CDR3 is 17 amino acids long. The CDR3 coding sequence is TGTGCCAGCAGCTTTCGAGTAGCGGGGGGCGGGGGAGCGCCCCAGTACTTC. Translated, it gives CASSFRVAGGGGAPQYF.

This clonotype was picked up many times. The V gene is TRBV20-1, the J gene TRBJ2-2; possibly TRBD1 or TRBD2 for D (5 bases each). Deletions cut 1 base from V and 4 bases from J, with 7 bases between. The germline V gene has CDR1 DFQATT and CDR2 SNEGSKA (reference sequence). The CDR3 spans 13 residues. The CDR3 DNA follows: TGCAGTGCTAGAGGTGGGACCACCGGGGAGCTGTTTTTT. It encodes CSARGGTTGELFF.

This clonotype was seen only a few times. CDR3: CASSLRDTTYGYTF. CDR3 nucleotide sequence: TGTGCCAGCAGCTTGAGGGACACGACTTATGGCTACACCTTC. The chain carries TRBV5-4 and TRBJ1-2; weak D call: TRBD1 (6 bases). The CDR3 extends over 14 amino acids. The ends were cut back, 1 base at V and 5 bases at J, with 12 bases in the middle. Germline V gene lookup returns CDR1 SGHNT and CDR2 YYREEE (reference sequence).

The rearrangement links TRBV11-3 to TRBJ2-2; D is unclear. Germline V gives CDR1 SGHNT, CDR2 YENEEA. The CDR3 consists of 18 residues. V gave up 1 base and J gave up 2 bases, with 17 bases separating them. The CDR3 region is CASSLGVWGTTNTGELFF. The CDR3 DNA reads as TGTGCCAGCAGCTTAGGTGTCTGGGGTACTACAAACACCGGGGAGCTGTTTTTT.

J is TRBJ2-1 and V is TRBV27; tentative D call: TRBD2 (6 bases). The CDR3 length is 14 residues. Per the germline V gene, CDR1 is MNHEY and CDR2 is SMNVEV (reference sequence). V shed 1 base and J shed 3 bases, with 7 bases lying between them. CDR3 in amino acids: CASSLLGGYNEQFF. The CDR3 DNA follows: TGTGCCAGCAGTTTATTGGGGGGCTACAATGAGCAGTTCTTC.

This clonotype was recorded a few times. The chain combines TRBV24-1 with TRBJ1-5; D call uncertain. Germline V gives CDR1 KGHDR, CDR2 SFDVKD. The CDR3 is 11 residues long. Trimming stripped 5 bases from V and 6 bases from J, with 4 bases between. CDR3 coding DNA: TGTGCCACCAGTGTCGGTCAGCCCCAGCATTTT. It specifies CATSVGQPQHF.

The rearrangement uses TRBV29-1 and TRBJ1-3; D remains unclear. Trimming shortened V by 7 bases and J by 8 bases, and 12 bases separated the two germline ends. Looked up from germline, CDR1 is SQVTM and CDR2 is ANQGSEA. The CDR3 loop spans 11 amino acids. DNA of the CDR3: TGCAGCGCCAGAACCGGTGACACCATATATTTT. Amino acid sequence: CSARTGDTIYF.

CDR3 residues: CASSLGESYQPQHF. In nucleotides, the CDR3 is TGTGCCAGCAGCTTAGGGGAGAGCTATCAGCCCCAGCATTTT. The gene calls are TRBV7-9 and TRBJ1-5, with D unclear. The CDR3 totals 14 residues. Germline assignment: CDR1 SEHNR and CDR2 FQNEAQ (reference sequence). V lost 1 base, J lost 5 bases, and 9 bases lay in between. The complete variable domain, with remaining parts taken from reference TRBV7-9 and TRBJ1-5, reads DTGVSQNPRHKITKRGQNVTFRCDPISEHNRLYWYRQTLGQGPEFLTYFQNEAQLEKSRLLSDRFSAERPKGSFSTLEIQRTEQGDSAMYLCASSLGESYQPQHFGDGTRLSIL.

This clonotype was seen many times. This chain links TRBV4-1 with TRBJ1-5; D call uncertain. The CDR3 is 12 residues long. The V end lost 5 bases, the J end lost 6 bases, and 8 bases lay between the germline ends. Germline CDR1 and CDR2: MGHRA and YSYEKL. CDR3 sequence reads: CASSALGQPQHF. CDR3 nucleotide sequence: TGCGCCAGCAGCGCACTAGGTCAGCCCCAGCATTTT.

This clonotype has just a few counts. The chain uses TRBV20-1 and TRBJ2-5; maybe TRBD1 (6 bases). The germline CDR1 and CDR2 sequences are DFQATT and SNEGSKA (reference sequence). This CDR3 region has 15 residues. V dropped 0 bases and J dropped 2 bases, with 13 bases sitting between them. The CDR3 sequence: CSARDRTRGQETQYF. CDR3 DNA: TGCAGTGCTAGAGATCGAACGAGGGGGCAAGAGACCCAGTACTTC.

The chain recombines TRBV27 with TRBJ1-1, with D tentatively TRBD1 (5 bases). This CDR3 contains 11 residues. The germline V and J ends were trimmed by 6 bases and 7 bases, with 9 bases remaining between them. Germline V CDR1 and CDR2: MNHEY, SMNVEV (reference sequence). CDR3: CASRYRLEAFF. For the CDR3, the DNA is TGTGCCAGCAGGTACAGGCTTGAAGCTTTCTTT.

This clonotype was counted between two and nine times. The chain links TRBV10-3 to TRBJ1-3, with D possibly being TRBD1 (5 bases). Germline CDR1 reads ENHRY; CDR2 reads SYGVKD. Trimming left V 11 bases short and J 0 bases short, with 11 bases between. There are 13 residues in the CDR3. CDR3 sequence: CAVGTSSGNTIYF. The CDR3 region has the DNA TGTGCCGTAGGGACGAGCTCTGGAAACACCATATATTTT.